Included here is one T cell receptor (beta chain) sequence, with context. What it binds is not known. In germline, CDR1 is ENHRY, CDR2 SYGVKD. The CDR3 sequence is 16 residues long. V was trimmed by 3 bases and J by 4 bases, leaving 18 bases between them. Here immunoSEQ multiplex PCR was the method, and the copy in TCRdb shows in-frame clones only, minus some. The sample yields 44,000 or so clones, around 80% seen once. The data are from a study of OX40 agonist ivuxolimab in advanced cancers. Whole-study context: An agonistic human IgG2 monoclonal antibody against OX40 (CD134) was given. Overall study results and limits: Which antigen the expanded peripheral T cells recognized is unknown. Partly responding patients at 0.1-3.0 mg/kg showed some of the smallest clonal expansion. Also showing low normalized T-cell clonal expansion were some of the nonresponders.

The specimen comprised CD4+ or CD8+ T cells sorted from blood, sampled in a trial of the OX40 agonist ivuxolimab. The rearrangement joins TRBV10-3 to TRBJ1-2, with a possible D match to TRBD1 (6 bases). This TCR was sampled from an adult with an advanced solid tumor such as melanoma, head and neck, liver or kidney cancer. The CDR3 sequence: CAISDPDSGEAYGYTF. Written as DNA, the CDR3 is TGTGCCATCAGTGACCCCGACTCAGGGGAGGCCTATGGCTACACCTTC.